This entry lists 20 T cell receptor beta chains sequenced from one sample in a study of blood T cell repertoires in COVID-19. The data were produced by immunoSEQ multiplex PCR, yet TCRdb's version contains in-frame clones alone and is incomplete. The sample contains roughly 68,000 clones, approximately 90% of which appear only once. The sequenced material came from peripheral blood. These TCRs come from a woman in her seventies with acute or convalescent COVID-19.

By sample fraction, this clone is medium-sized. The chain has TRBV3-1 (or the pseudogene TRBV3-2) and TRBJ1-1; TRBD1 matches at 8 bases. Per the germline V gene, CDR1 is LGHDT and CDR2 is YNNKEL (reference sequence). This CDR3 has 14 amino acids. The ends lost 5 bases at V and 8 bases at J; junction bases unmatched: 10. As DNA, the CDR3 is TGTGCCAGCAGCAACCGGGACAGGCCGCGGGAAGCTTTCTTT. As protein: CASSNRDRPREAFF.

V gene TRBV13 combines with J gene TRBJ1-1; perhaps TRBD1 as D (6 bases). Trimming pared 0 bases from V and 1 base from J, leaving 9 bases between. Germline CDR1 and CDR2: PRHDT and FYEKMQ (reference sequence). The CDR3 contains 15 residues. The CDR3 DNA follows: TGTGCCAGCAGCTTAGGGGGACATTGGAACACTGAAGCTTTCTTT. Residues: CASSLGGHWNTEAFF.

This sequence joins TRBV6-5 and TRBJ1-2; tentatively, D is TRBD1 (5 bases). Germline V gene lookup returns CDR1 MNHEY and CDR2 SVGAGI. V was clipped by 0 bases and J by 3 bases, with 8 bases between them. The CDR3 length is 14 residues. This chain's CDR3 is CASSYSGRDYGYTF. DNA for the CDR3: TGTGCCAGCAGTTACTCGGGCAGGGACTATGGCTACACCTTC.

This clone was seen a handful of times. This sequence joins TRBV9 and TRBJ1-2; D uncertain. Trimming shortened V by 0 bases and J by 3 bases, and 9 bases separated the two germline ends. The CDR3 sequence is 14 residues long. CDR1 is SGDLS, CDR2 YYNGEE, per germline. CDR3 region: CASSVAPTDYGYTF. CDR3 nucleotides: TGTGCCAGCAGCGTAGCCCCTACGGACTATGGCTACACCTTC.

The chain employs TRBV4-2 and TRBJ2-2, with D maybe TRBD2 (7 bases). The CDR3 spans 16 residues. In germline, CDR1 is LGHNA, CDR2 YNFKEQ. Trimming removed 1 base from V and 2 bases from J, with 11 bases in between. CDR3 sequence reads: CASSQVGGLNTGELFF. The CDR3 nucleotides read TGTGCCAGCAGCCAAGTCGGGGGGCTCAACACCGGGGAGCTGTTTTTT.

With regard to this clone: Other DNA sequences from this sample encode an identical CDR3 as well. As DNA, the CDR3 is TGTGCCAGCAGCGTAGGCGGGGACACTGAAGCTTTCTTT. Translation gives CASSVGGDTEAFF. The chain recombines TRBV9 with TRBJ1-1; D unclear. Germline V gene data show CDR1 as SGDLS and CDR2 as YYNGEE. V lost 0 bases, J lost 3 bases, and 6 bases lay in between. The CDR3 extends over 13 amino acids. Full variable domain (missing parts from reference TRBV9 and TRBJ1-1): DSGVTQTPKHLITATGQRVTLRCSPRSGDLSVYWYQQSLDQGLQFLIQYYNGEERAKGNILERFSAQQFPDLHSELNLSSLELGDSALYFCASSVGGDTEAFFGQGTRLTVV.

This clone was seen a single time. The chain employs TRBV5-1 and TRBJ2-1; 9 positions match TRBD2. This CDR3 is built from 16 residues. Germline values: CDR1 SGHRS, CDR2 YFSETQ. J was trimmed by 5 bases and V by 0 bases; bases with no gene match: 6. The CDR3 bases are TGCGCCAGCAGCTTGGAGGGCGGGGGGGCGAACAATGAGCAGTTCTTC. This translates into CASSLEGGGANNEQFF. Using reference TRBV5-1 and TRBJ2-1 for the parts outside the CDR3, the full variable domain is KAGVTQTPRYLIKTRGQQVTLSCSPISGHRSVSWYQQTPGQGLQFLFEYFSETQRNKGNFPGRFSGRQFSNSRSEMNVSTLELGDSALYLCASSLEGGGANNEQFFGPGTRLTVL.

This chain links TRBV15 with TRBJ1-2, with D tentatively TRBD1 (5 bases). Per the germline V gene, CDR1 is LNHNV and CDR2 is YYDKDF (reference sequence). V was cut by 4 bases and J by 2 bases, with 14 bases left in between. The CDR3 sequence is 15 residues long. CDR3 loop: CATSTSATVNYGYTF. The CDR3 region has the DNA TGTGCCACCAGCACCTCCGCGACAGTGAACTATGGCTACACCTTC.

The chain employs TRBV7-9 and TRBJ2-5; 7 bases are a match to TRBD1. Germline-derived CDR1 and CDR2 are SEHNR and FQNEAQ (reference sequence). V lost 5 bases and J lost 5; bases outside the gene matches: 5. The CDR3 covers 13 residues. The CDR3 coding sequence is TGTGCCAGCAGCCGACAGGGTGCGGAGACCCAGTACTTC. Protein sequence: CASSRQGAETQYF.

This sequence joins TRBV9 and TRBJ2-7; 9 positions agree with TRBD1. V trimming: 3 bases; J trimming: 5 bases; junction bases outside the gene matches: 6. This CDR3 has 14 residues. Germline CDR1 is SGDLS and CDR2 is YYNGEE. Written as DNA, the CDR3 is TGTGCCAGCAGCGCCGGGACAGGGAAGAACGAGCAGTACTTC. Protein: CASSAGTGKNEQYF.

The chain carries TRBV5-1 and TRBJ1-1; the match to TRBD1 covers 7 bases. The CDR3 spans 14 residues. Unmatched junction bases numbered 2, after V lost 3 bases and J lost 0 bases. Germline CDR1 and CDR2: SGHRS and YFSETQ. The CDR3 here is CASSSGQMNTEAFF. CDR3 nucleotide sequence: TGCGCCAGCAGCTCGGGACAGATGAACACTGAAGCTTTCTTT.

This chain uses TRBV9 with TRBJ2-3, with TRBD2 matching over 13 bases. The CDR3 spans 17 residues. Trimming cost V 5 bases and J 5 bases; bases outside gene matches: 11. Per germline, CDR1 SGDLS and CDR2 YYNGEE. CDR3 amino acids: CASSPSGGLAGLDTQYF. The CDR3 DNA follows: TGTGCCAGCAGTCCCTCGGGGGGACTAGCGGGGTTAGATACGCAGTATTTT.

CDR3 sequence: CASSQDLGLAARETQYF. CDR3 nucleotides: TGTGCCAGCAGCCAAGATTTGGGACTAGCGGCTCGAGAGACCCAGTACTTC. The rearrangement links TRBV14 to TRBJ2-5; 11 bases fit TRBD2. The junction had 7 bases not matched to a gene; V was cut back by 0 bases and J by 4 bases. This CDR3 has 17 residues. Germline V lookup: CDR1 SGHDN, CDR2 FVKESK.

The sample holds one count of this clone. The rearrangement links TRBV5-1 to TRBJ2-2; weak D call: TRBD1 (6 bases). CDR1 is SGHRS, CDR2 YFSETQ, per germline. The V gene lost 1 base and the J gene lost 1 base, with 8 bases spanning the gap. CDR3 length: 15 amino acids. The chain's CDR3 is CASSLSRGNTGELFF. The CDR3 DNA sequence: TGCGCCAGCAGCTTGAGCAGGGGGAACACCGGGGAGCTGTTTTTT.

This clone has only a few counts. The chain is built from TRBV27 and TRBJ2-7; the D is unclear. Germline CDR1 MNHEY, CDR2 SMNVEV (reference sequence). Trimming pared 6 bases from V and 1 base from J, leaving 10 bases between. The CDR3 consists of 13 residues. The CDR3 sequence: CASRFRVSYEQYF. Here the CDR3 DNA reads TGTGCCAGCAGGTTCCGGGTGTCCTACGAGCAGTACTTC.

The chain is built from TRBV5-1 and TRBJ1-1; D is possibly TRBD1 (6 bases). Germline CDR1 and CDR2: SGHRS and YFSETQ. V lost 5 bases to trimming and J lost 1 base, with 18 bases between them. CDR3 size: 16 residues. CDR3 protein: CASSPTLQGQNTEAFF. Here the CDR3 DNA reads TGCGCCAGCAGTCCCACTTTACAGGGCCAGAACACTGAAGCTTTCTTT.

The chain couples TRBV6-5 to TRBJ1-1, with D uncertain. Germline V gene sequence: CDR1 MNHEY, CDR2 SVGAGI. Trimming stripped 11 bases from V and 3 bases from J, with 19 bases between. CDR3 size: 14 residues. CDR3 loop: CASTSTGSDTEAFF. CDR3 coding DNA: TGTGCCTCGACTTCGACGGGGTCGGACACTGAAGCTTTCTTT.

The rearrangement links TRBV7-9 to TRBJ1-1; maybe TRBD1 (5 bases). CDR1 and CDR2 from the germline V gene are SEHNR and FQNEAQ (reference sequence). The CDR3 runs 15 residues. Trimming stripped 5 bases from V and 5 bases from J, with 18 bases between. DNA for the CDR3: TGTGCCAGCAGCCTAGGGTACCGGGGGGGAACTGAAGCTTTCTTT. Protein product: CASSLGYRGGTEAFF.

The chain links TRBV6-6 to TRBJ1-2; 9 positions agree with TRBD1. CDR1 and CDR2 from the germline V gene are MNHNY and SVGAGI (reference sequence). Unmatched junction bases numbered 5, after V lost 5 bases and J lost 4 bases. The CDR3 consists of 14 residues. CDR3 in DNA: TGTGCCAGCAGTCAACAGGGGGCGGGCTATGGCTACACCTTC. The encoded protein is CASSQQGAGYGYTF.

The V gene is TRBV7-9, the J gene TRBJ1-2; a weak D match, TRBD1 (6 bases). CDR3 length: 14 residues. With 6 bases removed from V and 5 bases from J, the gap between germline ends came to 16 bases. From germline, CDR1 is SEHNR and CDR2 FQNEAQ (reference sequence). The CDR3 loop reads CASSPGQKAYGYTF. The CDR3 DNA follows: TGTGCCAGCAGTCCGGGACAAAAGGCTTATGGCTACACCTTC.